The present entry profiles one TCR beta chain with its context. These data originate in a study of blood T cells in healthy people across ages. A second PCR, run for about 7 to 11 cycles, used a sample-barcoded 5' primer plus a J-beta primer mix. TCRdb passed the 5' RACE reads through MiXCR, listing each CDR3 protein once. The sample lists around 800,000 distinct CDR3 sequences, around half occurring once. The CDR3 is 16 amino acids. Germline CDR1 SGHVS, CDR2 FQNEAQ. Input material: blood. This chain links TRBV7-8 with TRBJ2-5, with 7 bases aligning to TRBD2. The DNA end lines up better with TRBJ2-7; the J call may be wrong. The TCR sequence derives from a man older than 75 in good health. The CDR3 bases are TGTGCCAGCAGCTTAGTTTCTAACGGGAGGCTCTACGAGCAGTACTTC. This sequence encodes CASSLVSNGRLYEQYF.